This T cell receptor (beta chain) derives from a study of shared clonotypes between healthy human individuals. Study results and caveats: The small donor group covered limited genetic and exposure diversity. On the whole, naive subsets had larger estimated richness than memory subsets had.

A remark on this clone: Its antigen is as yet unknown.

Authors' processing steps: Without quality scores, immunoSEQ junctional reads could not be filtered like full-length reads. Some clones are missing from TCRdb's copy, which holds only in-frame ones; the method was immunoSEQ multiplex PCR. V and J calls and clone size come straight from that table; D and trimming were deduced from the DNA. The repertoire holds approximately 2,000,000 clones, around 93% seen once, with about 0.36% in the top ten. The CDR3 runs 17 residues. The V gene's germline CDR1 is SQVTM and CDR2 ANQGSEA. Trimming cost V 0 bases and J 0 bases; bases outside gene matches: 8. Sequencing was carried out using naive CD4+ T cells from PBMCs. The subset is: CD45RA+ positively selected. This chain uses TRBV29-1 with TRBJ1-2; 9 bases fit TRBD1. This clonotype was obtained from a man younger than 35 in good health. Some clones in this sample may be carry-over from other donors' samples. Here the CDR3 reads CSVEEMWGQGANYGYTF. CDR3 coding DNA: TGCAGCGTTGAAGAGATGTGGGGACAGGGAGCTAACTATGGCTACACCTTC.